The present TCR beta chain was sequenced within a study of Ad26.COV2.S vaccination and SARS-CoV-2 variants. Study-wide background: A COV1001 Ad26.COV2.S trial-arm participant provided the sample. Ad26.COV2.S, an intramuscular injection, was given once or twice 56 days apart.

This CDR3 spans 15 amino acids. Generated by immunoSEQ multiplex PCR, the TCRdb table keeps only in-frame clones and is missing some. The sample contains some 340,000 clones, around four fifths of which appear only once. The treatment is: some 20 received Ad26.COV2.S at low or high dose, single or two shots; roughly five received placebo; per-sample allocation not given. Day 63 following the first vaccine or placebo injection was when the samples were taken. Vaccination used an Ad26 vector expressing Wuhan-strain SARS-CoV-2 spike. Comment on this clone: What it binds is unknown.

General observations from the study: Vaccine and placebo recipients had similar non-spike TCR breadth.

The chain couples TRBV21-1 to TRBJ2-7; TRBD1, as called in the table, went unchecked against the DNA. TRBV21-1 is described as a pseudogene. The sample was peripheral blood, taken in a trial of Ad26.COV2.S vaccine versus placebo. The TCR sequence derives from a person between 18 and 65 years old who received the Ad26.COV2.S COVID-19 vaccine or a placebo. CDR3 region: CASSKADRGQFEQYF. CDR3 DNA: TGTGCCAGCAGCAAAGCGGACAGGGGGCAGTTCGAGCAGTACTTC.